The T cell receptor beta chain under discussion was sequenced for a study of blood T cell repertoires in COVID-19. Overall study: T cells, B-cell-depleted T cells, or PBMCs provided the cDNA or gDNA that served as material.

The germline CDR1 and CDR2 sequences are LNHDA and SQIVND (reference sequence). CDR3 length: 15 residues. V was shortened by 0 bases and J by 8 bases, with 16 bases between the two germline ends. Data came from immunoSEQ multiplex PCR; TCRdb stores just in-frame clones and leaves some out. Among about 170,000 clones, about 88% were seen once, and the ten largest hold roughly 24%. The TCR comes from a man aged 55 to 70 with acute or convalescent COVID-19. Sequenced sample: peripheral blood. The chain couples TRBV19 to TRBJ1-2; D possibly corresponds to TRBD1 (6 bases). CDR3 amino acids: CASSIDLWGLRGYTF. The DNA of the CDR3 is TGTGCCAGTAGTATAGATCTATGGGGGCTACGCGGCTACACCTTC.